This is a list of T cell receptor beta chains from one sample in a study of blood T cell repertoires in COVID-19. The protocol was immunoSEQ multiplex PCR, while the TCRdb copy is restricted to in-frame clones and leaves out a portion. The sample records nearly 80,000 clones, approximately 92% being singletons. The sequencing sample was made of peripheral blood. These receptors were taken from a woman older than 75 with acute or convalescent COVID-19. Both conserved end residues are part of each CDR3. A D gene is named only where the DNA matches it firmly. Some rows mark clone size as missing; the rest say once, few, many or name a class of expanded clone.

v_gene	j_gene	d_gene	abundance	CDR3nt	CDR3aa
TRBV27	TRBJ2-2	TRBD2	NA	TGTGCCAGCAGTGGACTACTAGCGACGAACACCGGGGAGCTGTTTTTT	CASSGLLATNTGELFF
TRBV5-4	TRBJ2-3	TRBD2	NA	TGTGCCAGCAGCTCCGCTAGCGGAGATACGCAGTATTTT	CASSSASGDTQYF
TRBV5-1	TRBJ2-2	TRBD1	NA	TGCGCCAGTAGACAGGGCCCCACCGGGGAGCTGTTTTTT	CASRQGPTGELFF
TRBV5-5	TRBJ1-1	NA	NA	TGTGCCAGCAGATTAGGGGTATTCACTGAAGCTTTCTTT	CASRLGVFTEAFF
TRBV2	TRBJ1-4	NA	NA	TGTGCCAGCAGTGAAGCGACCCGGGGGGAAAAACTGTTTTTT	CASSEATRGEKLFF
TRBV5-1	TRBJ1-3	NA	once	TGCGCCAGCAGCCCAGCGGGGCCCGGAAACACCATATATTTT	CASSPAGPGNTIYF
TRBV6-2/TRBV6-3	TRBJ2-1	NA	NA	TGTGCCAGCAGTAACCTGGGGCAGTACCCCTACAATGAGCAGTTCTTC	CASSNLGQYPYNEQFF
TRBV3-1/TRBV3-2	TRBJ1-3	NA	once	TGTGCCAGCAGCCAAAGACTCTCTGGAAACACCATATATTTT	CASSQRLSGNTIYF
TRBV5-6	TRBJ1-2	NA	NA	TGTGCCAGCTTGGAGAGACGGCGAATCTATGGCTACACCTTC	CASLERRRIYGYTF
TRBV7-9	TRBJ2-3	NA	NA	TGTGCCAGCAGCTATAGTACAGATACGCAGTATTTT	CASSYSTDTQYF
TRBV18	TRBJ1-2	TRBD1	NA	TGTGCCAGCTCACTGGGACAGTCAATCTATGGCTACACCTTC	CASSLGQSIYGYTF
TRBV2	TRBJ2-7	NA	NA	TGTGCCAGCAATACAGGGATTTTCTACGAGCAGTACTTC	CASNTGIFYEQYF
TRBV13	TRBJ2-3	NA	NA	TGTGCCAGCAGCGCGACCCGGGACTCCGGGGCAGATACGCAGTATTTT	CASSATRDSGADTQYF
TRBV9	TRBJ2-5	NA	NA	TGTGCCAGCAGCGTAGGTGCGGACCAAGAGACCCAGTACTTC	CASSVGADQETQYF
TRBV19	TRBJ1-1	TRBD1	few	TGTGCCAGCACGGAGGGACAGAATCTTTTGAACACTGAAGCTTTCTTT	CASTEGQNLLNTEAFF
TRBV25-1	TRBJ2-7	NA	NA	TGTGCCAGCAGCCAGGGAAGCGAGCAGTACTTC	CASSQGSEQYF
TRBV2	TRBJ2-4	NA	NA	TGTGCCAGCAGTACGGACGGACTCCGGGGAAACATTCAGTACTTC	CASSTDGLRGNIQYF
TRBV4-2	TRBJ1-4	TRBD1	NA	TGTGCCAGCAGCCAAAAAGGACAGGGAGTCGAAAAACTGTTTTTT	CASSQKGQGVEKLFF
TRBV6-5	TRBJ2-7	TRBD1	NA	TGTGCCAGCAGTAGGCAGGGGGCCCACGAGCAGTACTTC	CASSRQGAHEQYF
TRBV19	TRBJ2-3	NA	NA	TGTGCCAGTAGTATCGGCAGCGGGAGCACAGATACGCAGTATTTT	CASSIGSGSTDTQYF
TRBV4-2	TRBJ1-1	NA	once	TGTGCCAGCAGCCAAGCCCAGGGAACTGAAGCTTTCTTT	CASSQAQGTEAFF
TRBV3-1/TRBV3-2	TRBJ1-6	NA	NA	TGTGCCAGCAGCCTCCGGGACTTAAATTCACCCCTCCACTTT	CASSLRDLNSPLHF
TRBV28	TRBJ1-2	NA	NA	TGTGCCAGCAGTTTATCCCAGGGGAAGTACACCTTC	CASSLSQGKYTF
TRBV4-3	TRBJ1-2	NA	once	TGCGCCAGCAGCCAAGATGTCAACAGAGGCACGGGGTACACCTTC	CASSQDVNRGTGYTF
TRBV12-5	TRBJ2-5	TRBD2	once	TGTGCTAGTGGTTTAGGGCGGGAGCGCTATGAGACCCAGTACTTC	CASGLGRERYETQYF
TRBV6-6	TRBJ2-2	NA	NA	TGTGCCAGCAGTGCTACAGGGCCCACCGGGGAGCTGTTTTTT	CASSATGPTGELFF
TRBV2	TRBJ1-5	NA	NA	TGTGCCAGCACCGGACAGTTCGGACAGCCCCAGCATTTT	CASTGQFGQPQHF
TRBV5-1	TRBJ2-1	TRBD1	NA	TGCGCCAGCACTACAGGGGCCTACAATGAGCAGTTCTTC	CASTTGAYNEQFF
TRBV6-6	TRBJ2-5	TRBD2	once	TGTGCCAGCAGGGCGACTAGCGGGATGTACCAAGAGACCCAGTACTTC	CASRATSGMYQETQYF
TRBV5-1	TRBJ2-7	NA	NA	TGCGCCAGCAGCTTGGACAGGGCGACAACCTCCTACGAGCAGTACTTC	CASSLDRATTSYEQYF